One and the same sample provided the 23 T cell receptor beta chains below, sequenced in a study of a mutant IDH1 vaccine in newly diagnosed glioma. Time point of the sample: week 23, last vaccination. Vaccination comprised doses that each held 300 ug of mutant IDH1 20-mer peptide, plus topical imiquimod. Antigens for these TCRs are unknown. Measured with immunoSEQ multiplex PCR; TCRdb has only the in-frame clones, and not every one. The top ten clones hold roughly 4% of a sample with about 64,000 clones, about 85% of them seen once. Source: PBMCs, taken from a glioma patient whose treatment included an IDH1 peptide vaccine. Receptor source: a man younger than 40 with glioma.

This clone was found once. This chain connects TRBV9 to TRBJ2-3, with 7 bases lining up with TRBD2. Germline V gives CDR1 SGDLS, CDR2 YYNGEE. The CDR3 runs 14 residues. V was clipped by 2 bases and J by 2 bases; unmatched bases: 2. The CDR3 DNA follows: TGTGCCAGCAGCGTTGGGACTAACACAGATACGCAGTATTTT. Residues: CASSVGTNTDTQYF.

The rearrangement links TRBV5-8 to TRBJ2-1, with unresolved D. This CDR3 has 12 residues. V gave up 2 bases and J gave up 7 bases, with 7 bases separating them. Per the germline V gene, CDR1 is SGHTS and CDR2 is YDEGEE. The CDR3 nucleotides are TGTGCCAGCAGCTTTAACGTTAATGAGCAGTTCTTC. It translates to CASSFNVNEQFF.

With respect to this clone: At one boundary the junction diverges from the germline segment, which might be a read error. The chain recombines TRBV18 with TRBJ2-3; D call uncertain. The CDR3 sequence is 15 residues long. CDR1 is KGHSH and CDR2 is LQKENI in the germline V gene. For the CDR3, the DNA is TGTGCCAGCTCATCACCGGTAGGGAGCACAGATACGCAGTATTTT. It is translated as CASSSPVGSTDTQYF.

This chain connects TRBV6-5 to TRBJ1-1, with D perhaps matching TRBD1 (5 bases). V was trimmed by 10 bases and J by 0 bases, leaving 12 bases between them. CDR3 length: 13 residues. The germline V gene has CDR1 MNHEY and CDR2 SVGAGI. The CDR3 nucleotides read TGTGCCACCATGGGGGACCTGAACACTGAAGCTTTCTTT. Amino acid sequence: CATMGDLNTEAFF.

The chain couples TRBV6-1 to TRBJ2-3; tentatively, D is TRBD2 (6 bases). Trimming left V 6 bases short and J 4 bases short, with 11 bases between. The germline V gene encodes CDR1 MNHNS and CDR2 SASEGT. This CDR3 spans 13 amino acids. CDR3 sequence reads: CASRTSPSDTQYF. The CDR3 DNA reads TGTGCCAGCAGAACTAGCCCTTCAGATACGCAGTATTTT.

This rearrangement joins TRBV7-9 to TRBJ2-7; 8 bases align to TRBD1. In germline, CDR1 is SEHNR, CDR2 FQNEAQ (reference sequence). This CDR3 region has 15 residues. The ends lost 5 bases at V and 2 bases at J; junction bases unmatched: 8. As DNA, the CDR3 is TGTGCCAGCAGCCATCCAGGGACAGGAACCTACGAGCAGTACTTC. This sequence encodes CASSHPGTGTYEQYF.

The rearrangement uses TRBV2 and TRBJ1-5, with D maybe TRBD1 (5 bases). This CDR3 is 18 amino acids long. CDR1 and CDR2 from the germline V gene are SNHLY and FYNNEI. V was pared by 4 bases and J by 2 bases, with 21 bases between. CDR3 bases: TGTGCCAGCAGTGCTGACAGTTCCCTGGGGGGGGGCAATCAGCCCCAGCATTTT. Translation gives CASSADSSLGGGNQPQHF.

This clone has more than one count but fewer than ten. The chain employs TRBV4-1 and TRBJ1-5; no reliable D call. CDR1 and CDR2 from the germline V gene are MGHRA and YSYEKL. The CDR3 contains 15 residues. V was shortened by 4 bases and J by 5 bases, with 15 bases between the two germline ends. In nucleotides, the CDR3 is TGCGCCAGCAGCCGATCCGAGCAGACGGATCAGCCCCAGCATTTT. Protein: CASSRSEQTDQPQHF.

This rearrangement joins TRBV15 to TRBJ2-7; D unresolved. The CDR3 consists of 15 residues. Germline V CDR1 and CDR2: LNHNV, YYDKDF (reference sequence). Trimming took 5 bases from V and 1 from J, leaving 15 bases between them. The CDR3 DNA is TGTGCCACCAGCGCTTCATGGGGTGAGTCCTACGAGCAGTACTTC. It is translated as CATSASWGESYEQYF.

On this clone: The germline gene is not matched at one end of the junction; a read error may be the cause. This chain joins TRBV19 and TRBJ2-1; 9 bases align to TRBD2. Germline V gives CDR1 LNHDA, CDR2 SQIVND (reference sequence). There are 16 residues in the CDR3. The CDR3 region has the DNA TGTGCCAGTAGTAACCCTCCGGGACTAGCTTACAGTGAGCAGTTCTTC. Its translation is CASSNPPGLAYSEQFF.

The genes are TRBV2 and TRBJ2-5; a weak D match, TRBD2 (5 bases). This CDR3 has 14 amino acids. V was cut by 3 bases and J by 6 bases, with 14 bases left in between. Germline V gene sequence: CDR1 SNHLY, CDR2 FYNNEI. CDR3 loop: CASSDNGVGKTQYF. Written as DNA, the CDR3 is TGTGCCAGCAGTGATAACGGGGTGGGAAAGACCCAGTACTTC.

The CDR3 nucleotides read TGTGCCAGCTCACCGACTACAGGGTACACTGAAGCTTTCTTT. It is translated as CASSPTTGYTEAFF. V and J are TRBV18 and TRBJ1-1, with D tentatively TRBD1 (6 bases). Trimming took off 3 bases at V and 3 bases at J, with 11 bases between the two ends. This CDR3 has 14 residues. CDR1 and CDR2 from the germline V gene are KGHSH and LQKENI.

CDR3 region: CAISSRGMGGNQPQHF. Written as DNA, the CDR3 is TGTGCCATCTCATCCCGGGGAATGGGGGGCAATCAGCCCCAGCATTTT. This chain uses TRBV10-3 with TRBJ1-5, with D tentatively TRBD1 (5 bases). Deletions cut 8 bases from V and 2 bases from J, with 19 bases between. Per germline, CDR1 ENHRY and CDR2 SYGVKD. There are 16 residues in the CDR3.

The J gene is TRBJ2-7, the V gene TRBV25-1, with TRBD2 as a possible D gene (6 bases). The CDR3 spans 14 residues. Trimming cost V 9 bases and J 6 bases, with 21 bases left between them. Per the germline V gene, CDR1 is MGHDK and CDR2 is SYGVNS. The CDR3 region has the DNA TGTGCCAGTCGCGAGGCGGGACCTCTTTCCGAGCAGTACTTC. This encodes CASREAGPLSEQYF.

This chain uses TRBV10-3 with TRBJ2-7; 8 bases map to TRBD1. This CDR3 region has 16 residues. Unmatched junction bases numbered 11, after V lost 0 bases and J lost 7 bases. Germline V gene lookup returns CDR1 ENHRY and CDR2 SYGVKD. The CDR3 DNA follows: TGTGCCATCAGTGAGTCGGTTGGGCAGGGGGCCGTAGAGCAGTACTTC. It is translated as CAISESVGQGAVEQYF.

V and J are TRBV6-1 and TRBJ1-5; D is ambiguous. Trimming took 2 bases from V and 6 from J, leaving 14 bases between them. This CDR3 contains 15 residues. Germline CDR1 is MNHNS and CDR2 is SASEGT. This chain's CDR3 is CASSEWSRSSQPQHF. CDR3 sequence (DNA): TGTGCCAGCAGTGAATGGAGTAGGTCCAGTCAGCCCCAGCATTTT.

This chain joins TRBV28 and TRBJ2-7, with D perhaps TRBD1 or TRBD2 (5 bases each). CDR1 and CDR2 (germline): MDHEN, SYDVKM. V gave up 6 bases and J gave up 3 bases, with 18 bases separating them. This CDR3 comprises 15 residues. The CDR3 sequence is CASSPYGREYYEQYF. CDR3 in DNA: TGTGCCAGCAGCCCCTATGGCAGGGAGTACTACGAGCAGTACTTC.

The V call is TRBV27, the J call TRBJ1-4; possibly TRBD1 for D (6 bases). CDR1 and CDR2 (germline): MNHEY, SMNVEV (reference sequence). This CDR3 spans 14 amino acids. The V gene lost 6 bases and the J gene lost 8 bases, with 16 bases spanning the gap. Here the CDR3 DNA reads TGTGCCAGCAGGGGTTCAGGGAGGGGGGAAAAACTGTTTTTT. Amino acids: CASRGSGRGEKLFF.

This clone was recorded once. The genes are TRBV6-1 and TRBJ2-5; no clear D. Per germline, CDR1 MNHNS and CDR2 SASEGT. This CDR3 is built from 13 residues. V was cut by 6 bases and J by 1 base, with 9 bases left in between. CDR3 in amino acids: CASRAPTQETQYF. In nucleotides, the CDR3 is TGTGCCAGCAGGGCCCCGACCCAAGAGACCCAGTACTTC.

The gene calls are TRBV4-1 and TRBJ2-6; D gene ambiguous. Between the trimmed V and J ends, which lost 0 bases and 2 bases, there was a span of 14 bases. The CDR3 spans 18 residues. Per germline, CDR1 MGHRA and CDR2 YSYEKL. The CDR3 spells CASSQESRVSAGANVLTF. Here the CDR3 DNA reads TGCGCCAGCAGCCAAGAATCTCGTGTTTCGGCTGGGGCCAACGTCCTGACTTTC.

The table lists this clone with a count of one. This sequence joins TRBV30 and TRBJ2-7; 9 nucleotides line up with TRBD1. From germline, CDR1 is GTSNPN and CDR2 SVGIG (reference sequence). This CDR3 is built from 14 residues. Trimming removed 2 bases from V and 4 bases from J; junction bases left unmatched: 6. CDR3 residues: CAWSLIGTGYEQYF. The CDR3 coding sequence is TGTGCCTGGAGTCTAATCGGGACAGGGTACGAGCAGTACTTC.

The table lists this clone with a few counts. This chain connects TRBV28 to TRBJ2-7; 9 bases fit TRBD1. Germline V gene lookup returns CDR1 MDHEN and CDR2 SYDVKM. This CDR3 region has 15 residues. V lost 7 bases to trimming and J lost 0 bases; unmatched junction nucleotides: 7. Written as DNA, the CDR3 is TGTGCCAGCATTCCTGGACAGGGGCCCTCCTACGAGCAGTACTTC. It is translated as CASIPGQGPSYEQYF.

CDR3 DNA: TGTGCCAGCAGTTTATACGGACAGCCCCAGCATTTT. It codes for CASSLYGQPQHF. The chain uses TRBV27 and TRBJ1-5; D remains ambiguous. The CDR3 runs 12 residues. V gave up 1 base and J gave up 7 bases, with 5 bases separating them. From germline, CDR1 is MNHEY and CDR2 SMNVEV (reference sequence).